This T cell receptor beta chain originates from a study of T cells in Graves' hyperthyroidism and ophthalmopathy. This clonotype was detected many times. Germline-derived CDR1 and CDR2 are MNHEY and SMNVEV (reference sequence). With 8 bases clipped from V and 1 base from J, the junction kept 3 bases outside the gene matches. This CDR3 contains 13 residues. The source material, RNA transcripts, was used to amplify TCR beta CDR3 regions. HTBI primers were employed in a first-round RT-PCR of the TCR CDR3. MiXCR, applied by TCRdb to the multiplex PCR reads, yields one record per CDR3 protein. The data show 700,000 or so distinct CDR3 sequences, roughly 15% seen once.

The rearrangement links TRBV27 to TRBJ2-7; 9 bases are shared with TRBD1. This TCR derives from a woman aged 50 to 65 with Graves' ophthalmopathy. The sample consisted of blood. Here the CDR3 reads CASGDRGSYEQYF. For the CDR3, the DNA is TGTGCCAGCGGTGACAGGGGGTCCTACGAGCAGTACTTC.